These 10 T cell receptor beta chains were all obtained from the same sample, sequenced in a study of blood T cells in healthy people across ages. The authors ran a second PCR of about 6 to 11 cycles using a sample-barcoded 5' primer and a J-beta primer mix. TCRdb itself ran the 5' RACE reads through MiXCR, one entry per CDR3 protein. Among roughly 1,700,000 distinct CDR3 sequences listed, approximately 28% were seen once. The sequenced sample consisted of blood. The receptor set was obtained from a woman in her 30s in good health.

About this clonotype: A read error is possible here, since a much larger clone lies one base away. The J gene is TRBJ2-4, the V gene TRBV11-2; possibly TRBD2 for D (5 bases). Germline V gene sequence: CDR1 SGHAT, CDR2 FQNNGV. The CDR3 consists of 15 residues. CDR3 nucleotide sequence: TGTGCCAGCAGCTTAGATTCCCTAGCAACAAACACTCAGTACTTC. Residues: CASSLDSLATNTQYF.

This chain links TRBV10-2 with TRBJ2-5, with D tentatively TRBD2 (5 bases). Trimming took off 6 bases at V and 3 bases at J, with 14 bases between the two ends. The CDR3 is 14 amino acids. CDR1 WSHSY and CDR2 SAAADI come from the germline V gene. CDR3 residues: CASSRTAPEETQYF. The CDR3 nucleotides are TGCGCCAGCAGCCGGACTGCCCCGGAAGAGACCCAGTACTTC.

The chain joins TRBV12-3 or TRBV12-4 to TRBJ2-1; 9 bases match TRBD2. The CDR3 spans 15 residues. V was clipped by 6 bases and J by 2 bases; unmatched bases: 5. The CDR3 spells CASSPERGAYNEQFF. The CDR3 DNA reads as TGTGCCAGCAGCCCCGAGCGGGGGGCCTACAATGAGCAGTTCTTC.

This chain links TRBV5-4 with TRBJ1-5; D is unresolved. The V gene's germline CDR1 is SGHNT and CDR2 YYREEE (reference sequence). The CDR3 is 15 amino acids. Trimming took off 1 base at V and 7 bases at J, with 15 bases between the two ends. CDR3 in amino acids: CASSLPLRGGQPQHF. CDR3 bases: TGTGCCAGCAGCTTGCCTCTTCGGGGAGGGCAGCCCCAGCATTTT.

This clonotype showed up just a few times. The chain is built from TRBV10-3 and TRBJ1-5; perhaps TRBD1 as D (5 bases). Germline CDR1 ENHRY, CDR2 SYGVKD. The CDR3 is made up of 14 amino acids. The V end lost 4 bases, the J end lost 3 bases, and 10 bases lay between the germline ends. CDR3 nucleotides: TGTGCCATCAGTGTGGCAGGGCACAATCAGCCCCAGCATTTT. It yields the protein CAISVAGHNQPQHF.

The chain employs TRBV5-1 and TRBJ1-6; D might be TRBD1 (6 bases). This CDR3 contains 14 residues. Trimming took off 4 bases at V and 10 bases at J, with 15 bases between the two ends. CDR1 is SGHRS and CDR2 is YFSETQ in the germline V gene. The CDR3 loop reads CASSPEDSVSPLHF. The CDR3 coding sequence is TGCGCCAGCAGCCCTGAGGACAGTGTATCACCCCTCCACTTT. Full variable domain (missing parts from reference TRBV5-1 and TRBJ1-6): KAGVTQTPRYLIKTRGQQVTLSCSPISGHRSVSWYQQTPGQGLQFLFEYFSETQRNKGNFPGRFSGRQFSNSRSEMNVSTLELGDSALYLCASSPEDSVSPLHFGNGTRLTVT.

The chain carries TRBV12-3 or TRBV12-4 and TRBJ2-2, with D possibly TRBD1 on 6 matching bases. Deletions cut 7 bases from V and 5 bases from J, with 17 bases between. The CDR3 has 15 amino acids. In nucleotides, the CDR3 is TGTGCCAGCACCCTTGCGAACAGGGCGACCGGGGAGCTGTTTTTT. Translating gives CASTLANRATGELFF.

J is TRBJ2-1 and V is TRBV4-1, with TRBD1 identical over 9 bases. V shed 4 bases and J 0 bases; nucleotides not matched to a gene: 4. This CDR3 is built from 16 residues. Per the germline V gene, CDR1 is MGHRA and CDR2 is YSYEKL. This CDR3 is CASSLGQGFSYNEQFF. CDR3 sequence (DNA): TGCGCCAGCAGCCTCGGACAGGGGTTCTCCTACAATGAGCAGTTCTTC.

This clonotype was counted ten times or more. This chain's CDR3 is CASSFIQRAGLMNTEAFF. In nucleotides, the CDR3 is TGTGCCAGCAGTTTTATTCAGCGGGCAGGGTTGATGAACACTGAAGCTTTCTTT. The V gene is TRBV28, the J gene TRBJ1-1; D might be TRBD1 (5 bases). CDR1 is MDHEN, CDR2 SYDVKM, per germline. Trimming cost V 3 bases and J 0 bases, with 20 bases left between them. The length of the CDR3 is 18 residues.

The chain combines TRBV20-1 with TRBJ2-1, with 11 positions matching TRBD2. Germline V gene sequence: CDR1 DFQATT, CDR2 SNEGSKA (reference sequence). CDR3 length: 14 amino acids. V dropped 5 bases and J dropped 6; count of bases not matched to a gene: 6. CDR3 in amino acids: CSARSGGAGNEQFF. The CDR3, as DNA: TGCAGTGCTCGTAGCGGGGGGGCAGGCAATGAGCAGTTCTTC.